This T cell receptor beta chain emerged from a study of spatial heterogeneity in lung cancer. With 4 bases removed from V and 3 bases from J, the gap between germline ends came to 13 bases. This CDR3 is 14 amino acids long. Looked up from germline, CDR1 is SGHVS and CDR2 is FNYEAQ. As to time point: sample taken at primary tumor resection. Whole RNA obtained from tumor, nontumor lung or frozen PBMC underwent sequencing without sorting. Samples were obtained from around 72 donors, all untreated early-stage non-small cell lung cancer patients. Each CDR3 protein is one row after TCRdb ran MiXCR on the 5' RACE reads. The profile shows tens of thousands of distinct CDR3 sequences, around 6.7% of them singletons.

The source material was PBMCs, sampled at surgery. The chain joins TRBV7-6 to TRBJ2-7; weak D call: TRBD1 (6 bases). This TCR derives from a female donor with early-stage non-small cell lung cancer. For the CDR3, the DNA is TGTGCCAGCAGCTCCGCGAGGGGACACTACGAGCAGTACTTC. Amino acid sequence: CASSSARGHYEQYF. The full variable domain, in which reference TRBV7-6 and TRBJ2-7 provide the parts outside the CDR3, is GAGVSQSPRYKVTKRGQDVALRCDPISGHVSLYWYRQALGQGPEFLTYFNYEAQQDKSGLPNDRFSAERPEGSISTLTIQRTEQRDSAMYRCASSSARGHYEQYFGPGTRLTVT.